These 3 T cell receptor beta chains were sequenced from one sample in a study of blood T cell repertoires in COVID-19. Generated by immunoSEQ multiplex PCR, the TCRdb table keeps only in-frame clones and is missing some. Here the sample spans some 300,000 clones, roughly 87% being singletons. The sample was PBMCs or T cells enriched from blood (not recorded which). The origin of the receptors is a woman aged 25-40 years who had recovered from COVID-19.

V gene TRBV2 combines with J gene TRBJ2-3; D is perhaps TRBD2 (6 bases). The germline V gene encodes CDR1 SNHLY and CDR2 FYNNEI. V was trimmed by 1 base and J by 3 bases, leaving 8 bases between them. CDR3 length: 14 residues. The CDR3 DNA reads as TGTGCCAGCAGTGAAGAGGAGGGGACAGATACGCAGTATTTT. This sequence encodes CASSEEEGTDTQYF. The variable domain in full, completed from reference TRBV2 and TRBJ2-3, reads EPEVTQTPSHQVTQMGQEVILRCVPISNHLYFYWYRQILGQKVEFLVSFYNNEISEKSEIFDDQFSVERPDGSNFTLKIRSTKLEDSAMYFCASSEEEGTDTQYFGPGTRLTVL.

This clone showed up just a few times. Here the CDR3 DNA reads TGTGCCAGCACCGGGGACAGGGAGGTCCACGAGCAGTACTTC. It specifies CASTGDREVHEQYF. The chain is built from TRBV25-1 and TRBJ2-7, with 9 positions matching TRBD1. Germline V gene sequence: CDR1 MGHDK, CDR2 SYGVNS. This CDR3 is built from 14 residues. With 7 bases clipped from V and 5 bases from J, the junction kept 9 bases outside the gene matches.

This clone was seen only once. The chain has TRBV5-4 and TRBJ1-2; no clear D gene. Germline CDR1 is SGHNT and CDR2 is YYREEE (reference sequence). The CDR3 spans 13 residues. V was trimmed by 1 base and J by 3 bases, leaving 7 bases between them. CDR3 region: CASSLRRDYGYTF. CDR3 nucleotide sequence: TGTGCCAGCAGCTTGAGACGGGACTATGGCTACACCTTC.